This T cell receptor (beta chain) was observed in a study of patients and donors after allogeneic stem cell transplantation. V lost 1 base, J lost 2 bases, and 11 bases lay in between. In germline, CDR1 is SGHTA, CDR2 FQGTGA. The CDR3 is 15 residues long. TCRdb reprocessed the RT-PCR reads via MiXCR and lists one record per CDR3 protein. The table has about 960,000 distinct CDR3 sequences, under 20% seen once. This TCR was recovered from a human donor who was either an allogeneic HSCT recipient or a stem cell or donor lymphocyte infusion donor (not recorded which). It is not recorded whose cells these are; they may come from a transplant donor. The sequencing input was blood, either unsorted or a sorted T cell fraction (not recorded which). The J gene is TRBJ2-5, the V gene TRBV7-3; D might be TRBD2 (5 bases). The CDR3 is CASSLMAGVQETQYF. CDR3 bases: TGTGCCAGCAGCTTAATGGCCGGGGTGCAAGAGACCCAGTACTTC.